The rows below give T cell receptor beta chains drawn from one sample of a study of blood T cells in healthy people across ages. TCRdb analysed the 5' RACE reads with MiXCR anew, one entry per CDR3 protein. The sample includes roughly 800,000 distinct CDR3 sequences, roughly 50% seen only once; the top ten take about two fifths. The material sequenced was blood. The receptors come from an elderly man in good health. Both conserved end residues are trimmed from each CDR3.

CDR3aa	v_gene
ATQQAFSGANVLT	TRBV10-3
ASSPGHRDPYEQY	TRBV5-1
ASSIGTGFGYT	TRBV5-5
ASSNRGVSYNEQF	TRBV7-2
ASRDTSLETQY	TRBV6-2/TRBV6-3
ASSLRTSSYNEQF	TRBV7-2
ASSPGGGYGGYT	TRBV12-3/TRBV12-4
SAPGQGKSNEQF	TRBV29-1
ASSEPFHRGYT	TRBV12-3/TRBV12-4
ASSIDRVRGYT	TRBV2
SAPSLGSGRASCEQY	TRBV20-1
ASSRTGGEGYGYT	TRBV7-9
ASSLADRSAKNIQY	TRBV4-1
ASSTTQGALGEAF	TRBV6-5
SVPPREGWETQY	TRBV29-1
ASSLAGGDGYT	TRBV5-5
ASSYGLGATANNEQF	TRBV6-6
ASSAAGPYGQY	TRBV6-1
ASSYSSGTYNEQF	TRBV6-6
SGDRGDEQF	TRBV29-1
ASSLPDRGGYEQY	TRBV28
ASATSGRNTQY	TRBV18
SVEPTADTQY	TRBV29-1
ASSGSGFPTDTQY	TRBV6-1